The 31 T cell receptor beta chains presented below share a single source sample, sequenced in a study of blood T cell repertoires in COVID-19. Generated by immunoSEQ multiplex PCR, the TCRdb table keeps only in-frame clones and is missing some. The sample has under 350,000 clones; approximately 86% are singletons. Sequenced input: peripheral blood. All receptors derive from an older man with acute or convalescent COVID-19.

This clone was counted a few times. The chain has TRBV19 and TRBJ2-7; tentatively, D is TRBD1 (5 bases). Trimming left V 8 bases short and J 6 bases short, with 14 bases between. Germline V lookup: CDR1 LNHDA, CDR2 SQIVND (reference sequence). CDR3 length: 12 residues. CDR3 nucleotides: TGTGCCAGTGGGGTTGACAGCCGCGAGCAGTACTTC. Protein sequence: CASGVDSREQYF.

The CDR3 DNA sequence: TGTGCCAGCAGTGAGCGGGTGGGTACGCAGTATTTT. Translating it yields CASSERVGTQYF. This chain joins TRBV25-1 and TRBJ2-3, with a tentative D call TRBD2 (5 bases). Germline-derived CDR1 and CDR2 are MGHDK and SYGVNS. V gave up 3 bases and J gave up 8 bases, with 9 bases separating them. The CDR3 totals 12 residues.

V usage is TRBV11-2 and J usage is TRBJ1-6, with 7 bases aligning to TRBD1. This CDR3 region has 15 residues. Germline V lookup: CDR1 SGHAT, CDR2 FQNNGV. Trimming cost V 2 bases and J 10 bases; bases outside gene matches: 8. The CDR3 nucleotides read TGTGCCAGCAGCTTAAGGCGGACAGGAGACTCACCCCTCCACTTT. Residues: CASSLRRTGDSPLHF.

The chain combines TRBV10-3 with TRBJ1-5; possible D gene TRBD1, 5 bases. V lost 0 bases and J lost 5, with 11 bases in between. This CDR3 is 15 amino acids long. Germline loops: CDR1 ENHRY, CDR2 SYGVKD. CDR3 DNA: TGTGCCATCAGTGAGTCCCAGGGATCGGATCAGCCCCAGCATTTT. This sequence encodes CAISESQGSDQPQHF.

The chain links TRBV7-2 to TRBJ1-1; perhaps TRBD1 as D (6 bases). This CDR3 is 16 amino acids long. Germline CDR1 SGHTA, CDR2 FQGNSA. The V and J ends lost 5 bases and 3 bases respectively, with 19 bases between them. This CDR3 is CASSERQVFWYTEAFF. CDR3 in DNA: TGTGCCAGCAGCGAGAGACAGGTTTTCTGGTACACTGAAGCTTTCTTT.

J is TRBJ2-3 and V is TRBV7-9; no reliable D call. Germline loops: CDR1 SEHNR, CDR2 FQNEAQ (reference sequence). This CDR3 is 14 amino acids long. V was shortened by 2 bases and J by 0 bases, with 6 bases between the two germline ends. DNA of the CDR3: TGTGCCAGCAGCTTATCAGGAAGCACAGATACGCAGTATTTT. Translated, it gives CASSLSGSTDTQYF.

V usage is TRBV28 and J usage is TRBJ1-5; D remains unclear. Germline loops: CDR1 MDHEN, CDR2 SYDVKM. This CDR3 has 17 amino acids. The V gene lost 1 base and the J gene lost 4 bases, with 17 bases spanning the gap. CDR3 amino acids: CASSLLGEADFNQPQHF. CDR3 nucleotide sequence: TGTGCCAGCAGTTTATTAGGAGAGGCAGACTTTAATCAGCCCCAGCATTTT.

The rearrangement joins TRBV6-5 to TRBJ1-6; 10 bases match TRBD1. Trimming took 6 bases from V and 11 from J; bases not matched to a gene: 7. Germline values: CDR1 MNHEY, CDR2 SVGAGI. The CDR3 has 14 residues. The CDR3 is CASSQDRGKAPLHF. The CDR3 bases are TGTGCCAGCAGCCAGGACAGGGGGAAGGCACCCCTCCACTTT.

This chain links TRBV2 with TRBJ2-3; TRBD2 matches 8 bases. The CDR3 is made up of 15 amino acids. J lost 0 bases, V lost 6 bases, and 5 bases had no gene match. CDR1 is SNHLY, CDR2 FYNNEI, per germline. The CDR3 bases are TGTGCCAGCAGGCGACTAGCGACTAGCACAGATACGCAGTATTTT. Protein: CASRRLATSTDTQYF.

This clone was seen once. V usage is TRBV24-1 and J usage is TRBJ1-1; 11 bases map to TRBD1. Germline CDR1 and CDR2: KGHDR and SFDVKD. This CDR3 has 16 amino acids. Unmatched junction bases numbered 11, after V lost 7 bases and J lost 5 bases. The CDR3 DNA reads as TGTGCCACCAGCCCGTCCGGGACAGGGGGGAGGACTGAAGCTTTCTTT. It yields the protein CATSPSGTGGRTEAFF.

This clone occurred a few times. V is TRBV25-1 and J is TRBJ1-2; D is unclear. Germline-derived CDR1 and CDR2 are MGHDK and SYGVNS. V gave up 1 base and J gave up 4 bases, with 10 bases separating them. The CDR3 sequence is 14 residues long. The CDR3 region is CASSEFGEGYGYTF. CDR3 DNA: TGTGCCAGCAGTGAATTCGGGGAGGGCTATGGCTACACCTTC.

The V and J genes are TRBV6-1 and TRBJ1-2; D uncertain. The V end lost 3 bases, the J end lost 4 bases, and 6 bases lay between the germline ends. Germline CDR1 reads MNHNS; CDR2 reads SASEGT. This CDR3 region has 12 residues. The CDR3 DNA reads TGTGCCAGCAGTGATTTCTCCTATGGCTACACCTTC. As protein: CASSDFSYGYTF.

The V call is TRBV5-4, the J call TRBJ2-7, with 10 bases fitting TRBD1. This CDR3 has 16 residues. Germline-derived CDR1 and CDR2 are SGHNT and YYREEE (reference sequence). The V segment lost 4 bases and the J segment 4 bases; nucleotides outside the gene matches: 11. CDR3 loop: CASSTRQGAMGYEQYF. The CDR3 DNA sequence: TGTGCCAGCAGCACTAGACAGGGGGCCATGGGATACGAGCAGTACTTC.

J is TRBJ1-5 and V is TRBV12-3 or TRBV12-4; D is perhaps TRBD1 (5 bases). V was cut by 3 bases and J by 6 bases, with 9 bases left in between. The CDR3 is 13 amino acids. CDR3 amino acids: CASSFQGSQPQHF. As DNA, the CDR3 is TGTGCCAGCAGTTTCCAGGGTTCTCAGCCCCAGCATTTT.

This CDR3 is CASSQQGFGEQFF. CDR3 DNA sequence: TGTGCCAGCAGCCAGCAGGGCTTTGGTGAGCAGTTCTTC. The chain joins TRBV7-2 to TRBJ2-1; a weak D match, TRBD1 (5 bases). The germline V and J ends were trimmed by 5 bases and 9 bases, with 14 bases remaining between them. The germline V gene encodes CDR1 SGHTA and CDR2 FQGNSA. The CDR3 extends over 13 amino acids.

V usage is TRBV11-2 and J usage is TRBJ2-7; TRBD1 matches at 11 bases. V lost 4 bases to trimming and J lost 4 bases; unmatched junction nucleotides: 6. This CDR3 comprises 15 residues. Germline V gives CDR1 SGHAT, CDR2 FQNNGV. Here the CDR3 DNA reads TGTGCCAGCAGCTCGCCGGGACAGGGGGTTTACGAGCAGTACTTC. As protein: CASSSPGQGVYEQYF.

This clone was observed once. The CDR3 sequence is CASSRDSAGNTIYF. The CDR3 DNA follows: TGCGCCAGCAGTCGGGACAGTGCTGGAAACACCATATATTTT. The genes are TRBV5-1 and TRBJ1-3; 7 nucleotides align to TRBD1. The trim removed 5 bases at V and 2 bases at J, leaving 4 bases unmatched. Germline V gene data show CDR1 as SGHRS and CDR2 as YFSETQ. The CDR3 contains 14 residues.

In this sample, this clone turned up a few times. The rearrangement uses TRBV11-2 and TRBJ2-7, with D perhaps TRBD2 (5 bases). The germline V gene has CDR1 SGHAT and CDR2 FQNNGV. V lost 1 base and J lost 1, with 8 bases in between. This CDR3 contains 14 residues. CDR3 sequence reads: CASSLGRQSYEQYF. The CDR3 DNA is TGTGCCAGCAGCTTAGGGAGGCAGTCCTACGAGCAGTACTTC.

The V call is TRBV29-1, the J call TRBJ1-5; D is possibly TRBD1 (5 bases). With 5 bases removed from V and 7 bases from J, the gap between germline ends came to 9 bases. Germline assignment: CDR1 SQVTM and CDR2 ANQGSEA. The CDR3 runs 11 residues. Here the CDR3 DNA reads TGCAGCGTTCAGGGTCCGCAGCCCCAGCATTTT. Amino acids: CSVQGPQPQHF.

This clone occurred once. The CDR3 bases are TGTGCCACTGGGGGAGGACCCTCCGGTAACTATGGCTACACCTTC. Protein: CATGGGPSGNYGYTF. The chain uses TRBV24-1 and TRBJ1-2; TRBD1 is a possible D gene (5 bases). Germline V gene sequence: CDR1 KGHDR, CDR2 SFDVKD. Trimming took off 10 bases at V and 1 base at J, with 18 bases between the two ends. This CDR3 is built from 15 residues.

The chain recombines TRBV7-2 with TRBJ2-3; unclear D gene. Trimming left V 1 base short and J 5 bases short, with 7 bases between. The germline gives CDR1 SGHTA, CDR2 FQGNSA. This CDR3 is built from 13 residues. The CDR3 nucleotides are TGTGCCAGCAGCTTAGTATGGAGAGATACGCAGTATTTT. It yields the protein CASSLVWRDTQYF.

The chain has TRBV4-3 and TRBJ2-1; 7 bases align to TRBD2. Germline assignment: CDR1 LGHNA and CDR2 YSLEER. There are 18 residues in the CDR3. V shed 1 base, J shed 6 bases, and the junction held 15 bases outside the gene matches. CDR3 nucleotides: TGCGCCAGCAGCCAAGGGAGCTCCGGGACTAATGTGCCCAATGAGCAGTTCTTC. This codes for CASSQGSSGTNVPNEQFF.

This chain connects TRBV21-1 to TRBJ1-1; the D segment call TRBD1 is taken from the table without a DNA check. TRBV21-1 is flagged as a pseudogene. This CDR3 contains 18 residues. CDR3 bases: TGTGCCAGCAGCAAATGGTACATGGCAGGGGGCTTTTGTACTGAAGCTTTCTTT. This sequence encodes CASSKWYMAGGFCTEAFF.

The J gene is TRBJ1-1, the V gene TRBV24-1; possible D gene TRBD1, 6 bases. Trimming pared 7 bases from V and 3 bases from J, leaving 8 bases between. Germline V CDR1 and CDR2: KGHDR, SFDVKD. CDR3 length: 12 residues. CDR3 in amino acids: CATRGADTEAFF. CDR3 coding DNA: TGTGCCACCAGGGGGGCGGACACTGAAGCTTTCTTT.

The rearrangement joins TRBV9 to TRBJ2-1, with D possibly TRBD2 on 5 matching bases. Germline V lookup: CDR1 SGDLS, CDR2 YYNGEE. V gave up 0 bases and J gave up 7 bases, with 20 bases separating them. This CDR3 has 17 amino acids. CDR3 bases: TGTGCCAGCAGCGTAGCAGCGGACGACATTCTAAGGAATGAGCAGTTCTTC. It is translated as CASSVAADDILRNEQFF.

The chain links TRBV5-4 to TRBJ2-7; D might be TRBD2 (6 bases). Trimming cost V 0 bases and J 2 bases, with 9 bases left between them. The CDR3 contains 14 residues. Germline V CDR1 and CDR2: SGHNT, YYREEE (reference sequence). CDR3 in amino acids: CASSLGGITYEQYF. CDR3 sequence (DNA): TGTGCCAGCAGCTTGGGCGGGATTACCTACGAGCAGTACTTC.

The V gene is TRBV5-4, the J gene TRBJ2-3; possible D gene TRBD2, 5 bases. Germline V gene lookup returns CDR1 SGHNT and CDR2 YYREEE (reference sequence). The length of the CDR3 is 14 residues. V was clipped by 4 bases and J by 4 bases, with 13 bases between them. CDR3 in amino acids: CASSAAESADTQYF. CDR3 nucleotides: TGTGCCAGCAGCGCAGCGGAGTCAGCAGATACGCAGTATTTT.

The V call is TRBV14, the J call TRBJ2-1, with a weak D call TRBD2 (5 bases). There are 13 residues in the CDR3. Trimming removed 0 bases from V and 9 bases from J, with 9 bases in between. Germline values: CDR1 SGHDN, CDR2 FVKESK. The CDR3 DNA reads TGTGCCAGCAGCCAAGAAGAGGGCTTTGAGCAGTTCTTC. It yields the protein CASSQEEGFEQFF.

This clone was recorded once. The rearrangement links TRBV4-2 to TRBJ1-2, with TRBD1 as a possible D gene (6 bases). The CDR3 has 14 residues. V lost 3 bases, J lost 5 bases, and 13 bases lay in between. Germline V lookup: CDR1 LGHNA, CDR2 YNFKEQ. The CDR3 loop reads CASSQESRGYGYTF. In DNA, the CDR3 is TGTGCCAGCAGCCAGGAAAGCAGGGGTTATGGCTACACCTTC.

V usage is TRBV30 and J usage is TRBJ1-1, with a possible D match to TRBD1 (5 bases). The germline CDR1 and CDR2 sequences are GTSNPN and SVGIG (reference sequence). Trimming left V 1 base short and J 1 base short, with 7 bases between. The CDR3 runs to 13 residues. CDR3 amino acids: CAWSGTTNTEAFF. DNA of the CDR3: TGTGCCTGGAGTGGGACAACGAACACTGAAGCTTTCTTT.

The V call is TRBV7-2, the J call TRBJ2-7; D uncertain. V was shortened by 2 bases and J by 6 bases, with 11 bases between the two germline ends. Germline V CDR1 and CDR2: SGHTA, FQGNSA. CDR3 length equals 13 residues. The CDR3 DNA is TGTGCCAGCAGCTTATTGGGCTTACGCGAGCAGTACTTC. Translated: CASSLLGLREQYF.